Below are 25 T cell receptor beta chains sequenced from a single sample in a study of blood T cell repertoires in COVID-19. TCRdb keeps only in-frame clones here, not all; method: immunoSEQ multiplex PCR. The sample has some 320,000 clones, 85% to 90% seen once. The source material was peripheral blood. These receptors originate from a woman aged 30 to 39 with COVID-19, enrolled during active disease.

V and J are TRBV5-4 and TRBJ2-5, with 8 bases fitting TRBD2. The J segment lost 1 base and the V segment lost 6 bases, leaving 8 bases of the junction unmatched. Germline loops: CDR1 SGHNT, CDR2 YYREEE (reference sequence). The length of the CDR3 is 15 residues. The CDR3 coding sequence is TGTGCCAGCACCTCGGGCGGGGGGTCCCAAGAGACCCAGTACTTC. Translating gives CASTSGGGSQETQYF.

The chain has TRBV18 and TRBJ1-4; no reliable D call. Trimming removed 3 bases from V and 0 bases from J, with 5 bases in between. The CDR3 length is 14 residues. Germline V gene data show CDR1 as KGHSH and CDR2 as LQKENI. CDR3: CASSPQATNEKLFF. CDR3 DNA sequence: TGTGCCAGCTCACCTCAGGCAACTAATGAAAAACTGTTTTTT.

With respect to this clone: Other DNA sequences in the same sample also yield this CDR3. The J gene is TRBJ1-2, the V gene TRBV12-3 or TRBV12-4; TRBD1 might be the D (6 bases). The CDR3 consists of 11 residues. Trimming shortened V by 6 bases and J by 5 bases, and 7 bases separated the two germline ends. CDR3 bases: TGTGCCAGCAGCAGGGGATATGGCTACACCTTC. This encodes CASSRGYGYTF.

The chain carries TRBV5-1 and TRBJ1-2; 7 bases align to TRBD1. CDR3 size: 15 residues. The trim removed 4 bases at V and 5 bases at J, leaving 11 bases unmatched. Germline CDR1 is SGHRS and CDR2 is YFSETQ. The CDR3 region is CASSLGWDSLYGYTF. CDR3 coding DNA: TGCGCCAGCAGCCTGGGGTGGGACAGCCTGTATGGCTACACCTTC.

This clone was picked up one time. The rearrangement links TRBV28 to TRBJ2-3; D gene ambiguous. CDR3 size: 13 residues. CDR1 and CDR2 (germline): MDHEN, SYDVKM. V was shortened by 6 bases and J by 4 bases, with 11 bases between the two germline ends. The CDR3 region has the DNA TGTGCCAGCAGATTCCTCCCCGCAGATACGCAGTATTTT. Encoded protein: CASRFLPADTQYF.

The CDR3 here is CASSSADRTFYEQYF. The CDR3 DNA follows: TGCGCCAGCAGTTCCGCCGACAGGACCTTCTACGAGCAGTACTTC. The chain employs TRBV5-1 and TRBJ2-7; a weak D match, TRBD1 (6 bases). The germline CDR1 and CDR2 sequences are SGHRS and YFSETQ. V was pared by 5 bases and J by 3 bases, with 18 bases between. The CDR3 length is 15 residues.

The chain recombines TRBV19 with TRBJ2-1; 15 bases are a match to TRBD2. The germline V gene encodes CDR1 LNHDA and CDR2 SQIVND (reference sequence). With 3 bases clipped from V and 4 bases from J, the junction kept 1 base outside the gene matches. The CDR3 sequence is 16 residues long. The CDR3 DNA sequence: TGTGCCAGTAGTATGGGACTAGCGGGGGGTTACAATGAGCAGTTCTTC. Protein sequence: CASSMGLAGGYNEQFF.

The chain has TRBV7-9 and TRBJ2-1; possible D gene TRBD2, 5 bases. The CDR3 length is 16 residues. V shed 1 base and J shed 5 bases, with 15 bases lying between them. Germline assignment: CDR1 SEHNR and CDR2 FQNEAQ (reference sequence). The CDR3 is CASSLVLTRPDNEQFF. The DNA for the CDR3 is TGTGCCAGCAGCTTAGTTCTAACTAGACCAGACAATGAGCAGTTCTTC. Full variable domain (missing parts from reference TRBV7-9 and TRBJ2-1): DTGVSQNPRHKITKRGQNVTFRCDPISEHNRLYWYRQTLGQGPEFLTYFQNEAQLEKSRLLSDRFSAERPKGSFSTLEIQRTEQGDSAMYLCASSLVLTRPDNEQFFGPGTRLTVL.

The gene calls are TRBV27 and TRBJ2-7; D remains unclear. Trimming shortened V by 9 bases and J by 6 bases, and 9 bases separated the two germline ends. Germline loops: CDR1 MNHEY, CDR2 SMNVEV (reference sequence). This CDR3 has 10 residues. The DNA of the CDR3 is TGTGCCAGTCACTTTGCCGAGCAGTACTTC. As protein: CASHFAEQYF.

This clone has just one count. V is TRBV2 and J is TRBJ1-2; 9 bases line up with TRBD1. The CDR3 runs 14 residues. Germline CDR1 SNHLY, CDR2 FYNNEI. V lost 8 bases to trimming and J lost 5 bases; unmatched junction nucleotides: 9. CDR3 region: CASPKPGTGYGYTF. The CDR3, as DNA: TGTGCCAGCCCAAAACCCGGGACAGGGTATGGCTACACCTTC.

The sample holds one count of this clone. The chain employs TRBV23-1 and TRBJ2-5, with a tentative D call TRBD1 (5 bases). TRBV23-1 falls under the ORF class, with uncertain function. V lost 1 base and J lost 3, with 12 bases in between. This CDR3 is built from 15 residues. This chain's CDR3 is CASSQLGQEKETQYF. CDR3 in DNA: TGCGCCAGCAGTCAATTGGGGCAGGAGAAAGAGACCCAGTACTTC.

This sequence joins TRBV7-2 and TRBJ1-2; tentative D call: TRBD1 (5 bases). CDR3 length equals 12 residues. Trimming pared 5 bases from V and 6 bases from J, leaving 10 bases between. Germline V lookup: CDR1 SGHTA, CDR2 FQGNSA. The CDR3 reads CASSQDTHGYTF. The CDR3 coding sequence is TGTGCCAGCAGCCAGGACACCCATGGCTACACCTTC.

The rearrangement joins TRBV5-1 to TRBJ1-1; D unresolved. The length of the CDR3 is 15 residues. Between the trimmed V and J ends, which lost 1 base and 1 base, there was a span of 11 bases. The germline gives CDR1 SGHRS, CDR2 YFSETQ. DNA for the CDR3: TGCGCCAGCAGCTTGTCAGGCCGAAGGAACACTGAAGCTTTCTTT. Amino acid sequence: CASSLSGRRNTEAFF.

This chain connects TRBV19 to TRBJ1-5; D not certain. Germline V gene sequence: CDR1 LNHDA, CDR2 SQIVND (reference sequence). V was trimmed by 2 bases and J by 2 bases, leaving 13 bases between them. The CDR3 contains 16 residues. CDR3 in DNA: TGTGCCAGTAGTATAACGGGAGGAATGGGCAATCAGCCCCAGCATTTT. Amino acid sequence: CASSITGGMGNQPQHF.

The V gene is TRBV6-6, the J gene TRBJ1-1; maybe TRBD1 (5 bases). V was pared by 7 bases and J by 2 bases, with 14 bases between. Germline V gene lookup returns CDR1 MNHNY and CDR2 SVGAGI (reference sequence). The CDR3 spans 14 residues. The CDR3: CASTTQGSNTEAFF. The CDR3 nucleotides read TGTGCCAGCACCACTCAGGGATCTAACACTGAAGCTTTCTTT.

In DNA, the CDR3 is TGTGCCAGCAGCGGGACTAGCGGGGGGTCTGGAATCTCCTACGAGCAGTACTTC. This codes for CASSGTSGGSGISYEQYF. V is TRBV11-2 and J is TRBJ2-7; 15 nucleotides line up with TRBD2. CDR3 size: 18 residues. CDR1 and CDR2 from the germline V gene are SGHAT and FQNNGV. V lost 5 bases and J lost 0; bases outside the gene matches: 8. Full variable domain (remainder filled in from reference TRBV11-2 and TRBJ2-7): EAGVAQSPRYKIIEKRQSVAFWCNPISGHATLYWYQQILGQGPKLLIQFQNNGVVDDSQLPKDRFSAERLKGVDSTLKIQPAKLEDSAVYLCASSGTSGGSGISYEQYFGPGTRLTVT.

The rearrangement uses TRBV7-8 and TRBJ1-3; D is possibly TRBD1 (6 bases). This CDR3 is built from 14 residues. Germline V CDR1 and CDR2: SGHVS, FQNEAQ. V was shortened by 5 bases and J by 7 bases, with 15 bases between the two germline ends. As DNA, the CDR3 is TGTGCCAGCAGCAGTGGGACACGGAGGAACACCATATATTTT. Its protein is CASSSGTRRNTIYF.

The V gene is TRBV6-5, the J gene TRBJ1-1; possible D gene TRBD1, 5 bases. CDR1 and CDR2 (germline): MNHEY, SVGAGI. The CDR3 has 16 amino acids. Trimming removed 2 bases at V and 0 bases at J, with 13 bases between. In DNA, the CDR3 is TGTGCCAGCAGTTACGGGATCGGGGGGTTGAACACTGAAGCTTTCTTT. Translation gives CASSYGIGGLNTEAFF.

The chain is built from TRBV18 and TRBJ1-1; no reliable D call. The CDR3 totals 13 residues. Trimming left V 4 bases short and J 4 bases short, with 10 bases between. From germline, CDR1 is KGHSH and CDR2 LQKENI. CDR3 loop: CASSLNGGTEAFF. CDR3 bases: TGTGCCAGCTCACTTAACGGAGGCACTGAAGCTTTCTTT.

CDR3 region: CASKGGTDSPLHF. The CDR3, as DNA: TGCGCCAGCAAAGGGGGCACGGATTCACCCCTCCACTTT. The V call is TRBV5-1, the J call TRBJ1-6; TRBD1 agrees at 7 bases. The V gene's germline CDR1 is SGHRS and CDR2 YFSETQ. J was trimmed by 8 bases and V by 6 bases; bases with no gene match: 5. The CDR3 has 13 residues. The whole variable domain, remainder taken from reference TRBV5-1 and TRBJ1-6, is KAGVTQTPRYLIKTRGQQVTLSCSPISGHRSVSWYQQTPGQGLQFLFEYFSETQRNKGNFPGRFSGRQFSNSRSEMNVSTLELGDSALYLCASKGGTDSPLHFGNGTRLTVT.

This chain uses TRBV5-4 with TRBJ2-1, with 12 bases aligning to TRBD2. V was clipped by 0 bases and J by 4 bases; unmatched bases: 8. The CDR3 extends over 18 amino acids. Germline-derived CDR1 and CDR2 are SGHNT and YYREEE (reference sequence). CDR3: CASSLGVGLAGTYNEQFF. CDR3 sequence (DNA): TGTGCCAGCAGCTTGGGGGTCGGACTAGCGGGGACGTACAATGAGCAGTTCTTC.

The chain links TRBV7-2 to TRBJ1-2, with D unclear. The germline CDR1 and CDR2 sequences are SGHTA and FQGNSA. The CDR3 loop spans 13 amino acids. Trimming removed 5 bases at V and 4 bases at J, with 11 bases between. In DNA, the CDR3 is TGTGCCAGCAGCAAACTAGCGGGCTATGGCTACACCTTC. It specifies CASSKLAGYGYTF.

The chain has TRBV27 and TRBJ2-3; 7 bases are a match to TRBD2. CDR3 length: 14 residues. CDR1 is MNHEY, CDR2 SMNVEV, per germline (reference sequence). The trim removed 6 bases at V and 5 bases at J, leaving 8 bases unmatched. The CDR3 spells CASRKAGLRDTQYF. The CDR3 DNA follows: TGTGCCAGCAGGAAAGCGGGGCTCAGAGATACGCAGTATTTT.

V usage is TRBV5-1 and J usage is TRBJ2-7; D perhaps matches TRBD1 (6 bases). This CDR3 is built from 15 residues. Germline-derived CDR1 and CDR2 are SGHRS and YFSETQ. V was cut by 1 base and J by 3 bases, with 14 bases left in between. Written as DNA, the CDR3 is TGCGCCAGCAGCTTGCCAAAGACAGGAAGCTACGAGCAGTACTTC. Translation gives CASSLPKTGSYEQYF.

The J gene is TRBJ1-3, the V gene TRBV25-1; 7 nucleotides line up with TRBD1. The CDR3 consists of 14 residues. Trimming cost V 4 bases and J 1 base; bases outside gene matches: 1. Germline assignment: CDR1 MGHDK and CDR2 SYGVNS. The CDR3 sequence: CASSVTGSGNTIYF. CDR3 sequence (DNA): TGTGCCAGCAGTGTGACAGGGTCTGGAAACACCATATATTTT.